Below, 13 T cell receptor beta chains from the same sample are listed, as sequenced in a study of T cell responses to AZD1222 COVID-19 vaccine. Assay: immunoSEQ multiplex PCR; the TCRdb copy retains only in-frame clones and omits some. Found here are over 120,000 clones, 80% to 90% of them singletons; the top ten hold roughly 8%. The source material was peripheral blood, sampled on day 0 of AZD1222 vaccination. These receptors all stem from an adult in good health.

The gene calls are TRBV6-1 and TRBJ1-6; a possible D gene is TRBD1 (6 bases). Germline V CDR1 and CDR2: MNHNS, SASEGT. This CDR3 is built from 16 residues. Trimming took 2 bases from V and 3 from J, leaving 11 bases between them. CDR3 DNA: TGTGCCAGCAGTGAATTAGGGGGGATCTATAATTCACCCCTCCACTTT. This encodes CASSELGGIYNSPLHF.

The rearrangement uses TRBV18 and TRBJ2-3; D is unresolved. Germline V gene lookup returns CDR1 KGHSH and CDR2 LQKENI. The V and J ends lost 3 bases and 7 bases respectively, with 11 bases between them. The CDR3 consists of 13 residues. CDR3 in DNA: TGTGCCAGCTCACCGGTGCCTTCTAATACGCAGTATTTT. Encoded protein: CASSPVPSNTQYF.

The J gene is TRBJ1-4, the V gene TRBV9; 8 nucleotides agree with TRBD1. Germline V gene sequence: CDR1 SGDLS, CDR2 YYNGEE. V gave up 3 bases and J gave up 11 bases; unmatched junction bases: 6. The CDR3 contains 13 residues. CDR3 coding DNA: TGTGCCAGCAGCGGAAGGACAGGGTATAAACTGTTTTTT. It yields the protein CASSGRTGYKLFF.

CDR3 region: CATTLRLAGAFTYEQYF. The DNA for the CDR3 is TGTGCCACCACCTTGAGACTAGCGGGAGCCTTTACCTACGAGCAGTACTTC. The J gene is TRBJ2-7, the V gene TRBV21-1; the table's D call of TRBD2 was not tested on the DNA. TRBV21-1 counts as a pseudogene. The CDR3 is 17 amino acids.

This clone was detected only a few times. V and J are TRBV10-3 and TRBJ2-3; 11 bases agree with TRBD2. The germline CDR1 and CDR2 sequences are ENHRY and SYGVKD. This CDR3 is 15 amino acids long. V dropped 7 bases and J dropped 2; count of bases not matched to a gene: 5. The CDR3 DNA reads TGTGCCATCAACCTTAGCGGGAGGGCCACAGATACGCAGTATTTT. Its translation is CAINLSGRATDTQYF.

This chain uses TRBV11-2 with TRBJ1-6, with D maybe TRBD1 (5 bases). V was clipped by 1 base and J by 7 bases, with 11 bases between them. From germline, CDR1 is SGHAT and CDR2 FQNNGV. There are 15 residues in the CDR3. Written as DNA, the CDR3 is TGTGCCAGCAGCTTAGCCCCAGGGTACAATTCACCCCTCCACTTT. This codes for CASSLAPGYNSPLHF.

The chain combines TRBV6-6 with TRBJ2-1, with D possibly being TRBD2 (7 bases). The CDR3 has 16 residues. Trimming took 5 bases from V and 7 from J, leaving 21 bases between them. Germline-derived CDR1 and CDR2 are MNHNY and SVGAGI (reference sequence). CDR3 nucleotide sequence: TGTGCCAGCAGTGCTGATTGGGGGGGGGCCGGGAATGAGCAGTTCTTC. Translation gives CASSADWGGAGNEQFF.

This clone was seen only a few times. The chain is built from TRBV5-6 and TRBJ2-7; D is unclear. The length of the CDR3 is 12 residues. V lost 0 bases and J 4 bases, leaving 5 bases between the germline ends. CDR1 and CDR2 from the germline V gene are SGHDT and YYEEEE. CDR3 coding DNA: TGTGCCAGCAGCTTGGCATCATACGAGCAGTACTTC. It translates to CASSLASYEQYF.

The chain is built from TRBV5-1 and TRBJ2-2; D assignment may be TRBD1 or TRBD2 (5 bases each). V lost 0 bases and J 6 bases, leaving 9 bases between the germline ends. Germline CDR1 reads SGHRS; CDR2 reads YFSETQ. This CDR3 has 14 residues. CDR3 sequence reads: CASSLGGEAGELFF. In DNA form, the CDR3 reads TGCGCCAGCAGCTTGGGAGGGGAAGCCGGGGAGCTGTTTTTT.

On this clone: This CDR3 is also generated by other DNA sequences in the sample. The chain carries TRBV11-3 and TRBJ2-7; D remains ambiguous. The germline gives CDR1 SGHNT, CDR2 YENEEA. The CDR3 has 13 residues. Trimming took off 5 bases at V and 1 base at J, with 9 bases between the two ends. CDR3 amino acids: CASSPPGSYEQYF. CDR3 sequence (DNA): TGTGCCAGCAGCCCGCCCGGGTCCTACGAGCAGTACTTC.

V is TRBV18 and J is TRBJ1-4; 7 nucleotides match TRBD1. Germline-derived CDR1 and CDR2 are KGHSH and LQKENI. The junction had 8 bases not matched to a gene; V was cut back by 5 bases and J by 5 bases. CDR3 length: 15 amino acids. The CDR3 DNA is TGTGCCAGCTCAAAAGAACAGGGGATAAATGAAAAACTGTTTTTT. This gives the protein CASSKEQGINEKLFF.

The count of this clone is one. The V gene is TRBV6-5, the J gene TRBJ2-1; 8 bases line up with TRBD2. The CDR3 loop spans 15 amino acids. J gave up 6 bases and V 6 bases, and 10 bases lay outside the gene matches. CDR1 MNHEY and CDR2 SVGAGI come from the germline V gene. The CDR3 coding sequence is TGTGCCAGCAGAGAGGGACTAGTAGGATTCAATGAGCAGTTCTTC. As protein: CASREGLVGFNEQFF.

Sample share makes this clone medium-sized (0.01 to 0.1%). The V and J genes are TRBV30 and TRBJ2-1; D is undetermined. The CDR3 loop spans 14 amino acids. The germline gives CDR1 GTSNPN, CDR2 SVGIG (reference sequence). Trimming removed 5 bases at V and 1 base at J, with 12 bases between. The CDR3 sequence: CAWAEVPSYNEQFF. The CDR3 region has the DNA TGTGCCTGGGCGGAAGTTCCGTCCTACAATGAGCAGTTCTTC.